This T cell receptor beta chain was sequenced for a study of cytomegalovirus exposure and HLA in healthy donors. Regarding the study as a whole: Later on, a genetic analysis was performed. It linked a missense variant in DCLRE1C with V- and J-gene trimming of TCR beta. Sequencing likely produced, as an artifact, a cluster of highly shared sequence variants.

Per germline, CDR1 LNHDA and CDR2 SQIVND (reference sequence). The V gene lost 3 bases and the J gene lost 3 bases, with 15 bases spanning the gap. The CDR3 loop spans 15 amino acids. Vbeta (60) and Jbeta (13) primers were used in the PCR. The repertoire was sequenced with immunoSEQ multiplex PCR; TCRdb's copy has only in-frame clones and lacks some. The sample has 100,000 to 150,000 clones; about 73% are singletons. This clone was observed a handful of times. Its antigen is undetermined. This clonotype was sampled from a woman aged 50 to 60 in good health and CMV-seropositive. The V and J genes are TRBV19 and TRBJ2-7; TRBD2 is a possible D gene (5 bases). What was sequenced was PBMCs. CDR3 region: CASSINGEWDYEQYF. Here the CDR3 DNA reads TGTGCCAGTAGTATTAACGGGGAGTGGGACTACGAGCAGTACTTC. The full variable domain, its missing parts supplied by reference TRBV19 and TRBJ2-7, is DGGITQSPKYLFRKEGQNVTLSCEQNLNHDAMYWYRQDPGQGLRLIYYSQIVNDFQKGDIAEGYSVSREKKESFPLTVTSAQKNPTAFYLCASSINGEWDYEQYFGPGTRLTVT.